This T cell receptor (beta chain) stems from a study of neurological immune-mediated disorders. Time point meaning: longitudinal time-point 3. The sample holds many counts of this clonotype. The junction shows a germline mismatch at one end, possibly a read error. The CDR3 consists of 12 residues. Germline lookup yields CDR1 LNHNV and CDR2 YYDKDF (reference sequence). The authors made cDNA by 5'RACE with 10-nucleotide random UMIs. TCRdb re-derived calls from the 5' RACE reads in MiXCR, one entry per CDR3 protein. The sample includes roughly 100,000 distinct CDR3 sequences, 9.5% to 14% of them seen just once.

The source material was PBMCs. The rearrangement joins TRBV15 to TRBJ2-1; TRBD2 matches at 9 bases. This receptor was identified in a female donor with HTLV-1-associated myelopathy (HAM/TSP). In DNA form, the CDR3 reads TGTGCTACCAGCAGAGCGGGGGGTGAGCAGTTCTTC. Protein sequence: CATSRAGGEQFF.